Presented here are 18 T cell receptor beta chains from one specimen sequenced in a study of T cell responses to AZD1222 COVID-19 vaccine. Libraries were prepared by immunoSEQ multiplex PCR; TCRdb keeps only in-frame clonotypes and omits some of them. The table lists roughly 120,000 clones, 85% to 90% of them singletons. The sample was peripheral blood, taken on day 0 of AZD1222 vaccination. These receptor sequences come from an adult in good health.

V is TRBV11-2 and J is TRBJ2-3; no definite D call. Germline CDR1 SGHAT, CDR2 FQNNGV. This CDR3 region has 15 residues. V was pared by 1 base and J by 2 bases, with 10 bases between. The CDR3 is CASSLALGNTDTQYF. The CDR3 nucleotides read TGTGCCAGCAGCTTAGCTCTGGGAAACACAGATACGCAGTATTTT.

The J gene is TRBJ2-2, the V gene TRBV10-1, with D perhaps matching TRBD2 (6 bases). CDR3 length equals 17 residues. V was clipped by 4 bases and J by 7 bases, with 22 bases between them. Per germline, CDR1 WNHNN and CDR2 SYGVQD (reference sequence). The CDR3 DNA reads TGCGCCAGCAGTGCCATACTAGCCCGGGAGTTGGTCGGGGAGCTGTTTTTT. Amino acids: CASSAILARELVGELFF.

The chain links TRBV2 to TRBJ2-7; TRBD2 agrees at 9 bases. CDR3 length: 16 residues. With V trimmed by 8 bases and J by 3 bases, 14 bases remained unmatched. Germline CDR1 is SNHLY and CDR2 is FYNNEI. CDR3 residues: CASRNGGTSSNYEQYF. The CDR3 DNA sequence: TGTGCCAGCCGTAACGGAGGGACTAGCAGTAACTACGAGCAGTACTTC.

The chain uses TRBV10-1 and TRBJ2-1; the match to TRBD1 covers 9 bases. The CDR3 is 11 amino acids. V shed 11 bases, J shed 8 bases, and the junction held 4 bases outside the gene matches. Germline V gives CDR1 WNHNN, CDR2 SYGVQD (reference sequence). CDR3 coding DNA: TGCGCCGGTACAGGGGGCCATGAGCAGTTCTTC. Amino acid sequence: CAGTGGHEQFF.

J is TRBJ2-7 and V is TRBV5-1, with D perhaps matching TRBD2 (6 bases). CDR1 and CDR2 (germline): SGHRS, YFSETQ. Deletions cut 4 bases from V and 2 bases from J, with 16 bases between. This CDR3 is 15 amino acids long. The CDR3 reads CASSPNAGNPYEQYF. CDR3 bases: TGCGCCAGCAGCCCCAATGCGGGGAACCCCTACGAGCAGTACTTC.

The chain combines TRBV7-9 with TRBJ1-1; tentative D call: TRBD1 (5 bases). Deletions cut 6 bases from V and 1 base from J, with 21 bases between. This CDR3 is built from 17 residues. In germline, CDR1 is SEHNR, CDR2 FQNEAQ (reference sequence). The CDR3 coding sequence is TGTGCCAGCAGAAAATTGGCCAGGGAGGGACCGAACACTGAAGCTTTCTTT. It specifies CASRKLAREGPNTEAFF.

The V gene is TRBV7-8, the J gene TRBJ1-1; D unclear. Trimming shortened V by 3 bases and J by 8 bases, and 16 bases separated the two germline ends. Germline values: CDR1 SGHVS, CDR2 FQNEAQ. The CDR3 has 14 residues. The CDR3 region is CASSFQERISEAFF. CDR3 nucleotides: TGTGCCAGCAGCTTTCAGGAGCGGATCTCGGAAGCTTTCTTT.

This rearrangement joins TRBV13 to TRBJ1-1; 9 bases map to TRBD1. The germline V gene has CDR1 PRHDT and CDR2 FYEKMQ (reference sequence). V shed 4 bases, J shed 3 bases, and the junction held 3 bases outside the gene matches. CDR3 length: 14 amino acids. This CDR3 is CASSSGQGYTEAFF. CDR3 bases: TGTGCCAGCAGCTCCGGACAGGGGTACACTGAAGCTTTCTTT.

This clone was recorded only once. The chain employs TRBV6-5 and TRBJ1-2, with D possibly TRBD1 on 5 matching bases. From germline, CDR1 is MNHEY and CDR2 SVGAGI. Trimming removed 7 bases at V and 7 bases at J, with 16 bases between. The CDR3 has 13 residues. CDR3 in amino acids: CASTLRGEGGYTF. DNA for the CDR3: TGTGCCAGCACCTTAAGAGGGGAAGGTGGCTACACCTTC.

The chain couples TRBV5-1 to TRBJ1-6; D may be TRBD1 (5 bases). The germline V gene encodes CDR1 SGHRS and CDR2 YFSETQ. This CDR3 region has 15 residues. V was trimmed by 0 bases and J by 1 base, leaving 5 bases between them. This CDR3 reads CASSLGQSYNSPLHF. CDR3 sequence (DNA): TGCGCCAGCAGCTTGGGACAGTCCTATAATTCACCCCTCCACTTT.

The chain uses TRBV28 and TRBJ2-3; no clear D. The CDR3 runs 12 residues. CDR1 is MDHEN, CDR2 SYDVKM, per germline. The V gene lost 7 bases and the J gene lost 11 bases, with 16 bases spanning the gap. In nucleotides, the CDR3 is TGTGCCAGCAAGGTGGGCAGATCAAGGCAGTATTTT. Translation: CASKVGRSRQYF.

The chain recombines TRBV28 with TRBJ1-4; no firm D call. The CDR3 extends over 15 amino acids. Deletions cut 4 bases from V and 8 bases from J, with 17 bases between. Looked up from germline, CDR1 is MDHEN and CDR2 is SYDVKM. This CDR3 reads CASSSRASGREKLFF. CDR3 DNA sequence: TGTGCCAGCAGTTCCCGGGCCTCGGGCAGAGAAAAACTGTTTTTT. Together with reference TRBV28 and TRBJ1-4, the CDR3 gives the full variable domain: DVKVTQSSRYLVKRTGEKVFLECVQDMDHENMFWYRQDPGLGLRLIYFSYDVKMKEKGDIPEGYSVSREKKERFSLILESASTNQTSMYLCASSSRASGREKLFFGSGTQLSVL.

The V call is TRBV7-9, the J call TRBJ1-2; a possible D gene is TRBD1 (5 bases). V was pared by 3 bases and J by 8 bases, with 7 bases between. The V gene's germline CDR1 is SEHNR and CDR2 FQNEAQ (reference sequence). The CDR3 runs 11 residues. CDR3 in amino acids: CASSFREGYTF. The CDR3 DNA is TGTGCCAGCAGCTTCAGGGAGGGCTACACCTTC.

CDR3 nucleotide sequence: TGTGCCAGCAGCCTAGGACAGGGGCATTTCTTT. Residues: CASSLGQGHFF. The V gene is TRBV6-5, the J gene TRBJ1-1; 9 bases align to TRBD1. The germline gives CDR1 MNHEY, CDR2 SVGAGI. CDR3 length equals 11 residues. Losses at the gene ends were 6 bases for V and 13 bases for J; bases not matched to a gene: 6.

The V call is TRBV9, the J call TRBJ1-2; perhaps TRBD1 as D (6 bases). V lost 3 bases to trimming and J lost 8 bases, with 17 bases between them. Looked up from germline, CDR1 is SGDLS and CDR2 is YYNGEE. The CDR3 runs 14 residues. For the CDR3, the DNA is TGTGCCAGCAGCGCGCTGAACAGGGTAGAGGGCTACACCTTC. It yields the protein CASSALNRVEGYTF.

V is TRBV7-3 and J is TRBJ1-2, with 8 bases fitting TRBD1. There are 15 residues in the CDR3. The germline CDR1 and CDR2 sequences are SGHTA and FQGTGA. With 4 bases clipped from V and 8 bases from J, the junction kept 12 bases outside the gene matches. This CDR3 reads CASSSGDNRGRGYTF. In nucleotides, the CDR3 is TGTGCCAGCAGCTCAGGGGACAACAGGGGGAGAGGCTACACCTTC.

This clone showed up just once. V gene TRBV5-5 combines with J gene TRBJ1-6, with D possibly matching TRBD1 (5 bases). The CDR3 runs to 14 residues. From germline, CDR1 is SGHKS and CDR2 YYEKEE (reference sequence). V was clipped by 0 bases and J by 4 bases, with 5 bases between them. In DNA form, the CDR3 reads TGTGCCAGCAGCTTGGGACAGTATAATTCACCCCTCCACTTT. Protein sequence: CASSLGQYNSPLHF.

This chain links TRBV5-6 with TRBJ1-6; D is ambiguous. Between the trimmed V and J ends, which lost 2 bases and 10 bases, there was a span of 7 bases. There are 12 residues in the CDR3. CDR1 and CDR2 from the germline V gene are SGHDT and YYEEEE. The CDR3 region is CASSFLGSPLHF. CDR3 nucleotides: TGTGCCAGCAGCTTTCTTGGGTCACCCCTCCACTTT. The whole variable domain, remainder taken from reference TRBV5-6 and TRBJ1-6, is DAGVTQSPTHLIKTRGQQVTLRCSPKSGHDTVSWYQQALGQGPQFIFQYYEEEERQRGNFPDRFSGHQFPNYSSELNVNALLLGDSALYLCASSFLGSPLHFGNGTRLTVT.